Listed here are 18 T cell receptor beta chains from one sample, sequenced in a study of patients and donors after allogeneic stem cell transplantation. Each CDR3 protein gets one entry after TCRdb re-called the RT-PCR reads with MiXCR. The table shows about 2,200 distinct CDR3 sequences, with roughly 33% occurring only once. The sample consisted of blood, either unsorted or a sorted T cell fraction (not recorded which). These receptors were taken from a human donor who was either an allogeneic HSCT recipient or a stem cell or donor lymphocyte infusion donor (not recorded which). It is not recorded whose cells these are; they may come from a transplant donor.

The rearrangement joins TRBV12-3 or TRBV12-4 to TRBJ1-1; maybe TRBD1 (5 bases). Trimming left V 3 bases short and J 5 bases short, with 16 bases between. The CDR3 extends over 15 amino acids. CDR3: CASSFTGVDGTEAFF. CDR3 DNA: TGTGCCAGCAGTTTCACGGGGGTGGATGGGACTGAAGCTTTCTTT.

This clonotype was counted only a few times. The V gene is TRBV19, the J gene TRBJ2-7; unclear D gene. V was cut by 2 bases and J by 3 bases, with 8 bases left in between. Germline V gene data show CDR1 as LNHDA and CDR2 as SQIVND (reference sequence). CDR3 length: 13 residues. CDR3 sequence reads: CASSITGSYEQYF. CDR3 bases: TGTGCCAGTAGTATAACTGGCAGCTACGAGCAGTACTTC.

This chain connects TRBV5-6 to TRBJ2-3; D gene ambiguous. The germline CDR1 and CDR2 sequences are SGHDT and YYEEEE. The CDR3 is made up of 12 amino acids. Between the trimmed V and J ends, which lost 4 bases and 5 bases, there was a span of 8 bases. CDR3 sequence: CASSLQRDTQYF. DNA of the CDR3: TGTGCCAGCAGCCTCCAGCGAGATACGCAGTATTTT.

This clonotype was recorded only once. The rearrangement joins TRBV7-3 to TRBJ2-3; 9 bases map to TRBD2. The CDR3 contains 15 residues. V lost 3 bases and J lost 5; bases outside the gene matches: 6. The germline V gene has CDR1 SGHTA and CDR2 FQGTGA. This chain's CDR3 is CASSLVAGVGDTQYF. CDR3 DNA: TGTGCCAGCAGCTTGGTAGCGGGAGTCGGAGATACGCAGTATTTT.

The count of this clonotype is one. This rearrangement joins TRBV7-2 to TRBJ2-1, with D unresolved. V was pared by 5 bases and J by 8 bases, with 10 bases between. Looked up from germline, CDR1 is SGHTA and CDR2 is FQGNSA. CDR3 length: 12 amino acids. The CDR3 protein is CASSQIFDEQFF. CDR3 DNA: TGTGCCAGCAGCCAGATTTTCGATGAGCAGTTCTTC.

This clonotype was counted a few times. This chain joins TRBV6-6 and TRBJ1-2; perhaps TRBD1 as D (6 bases). Trimming stripped 6 bases from V and 3 bases from J, with 17 bases between. The CDR3 is 15 residues long. Looked up from germline, CDR1 is MNHNY and CDR2 is SVGAGI (reference sequence). The CDR3 loop is CASSATSDSYYGYTF. For the CDR3, the DNA is TGTGCCAGCAGCGCCACCTCGGACAGTTACTATGGCTACACCTTC.

By proportion, this clonotype is large. The rearrangement uses TRBV20-1 and TRBJ2-1; 8 bases are shared with TRBD2. Germline V gene sequence: CDR1 DFQATT, CDR2 SNEGSKA (reference sequence). After removal of 2 bases from V and 8 bases from J, the junction contained 11 bases not matched to a gene. The length of the CDR3 is 15 residues. The CDR3 DNA follows: TGCAGTGCTAGATCACTAGCGGACTATTCTGATGAGCAGTTCTTC. This gives the protein CSARSLADYSDEQFF.

This clonotype is large in the sample. Here the CDR3 reads CASSSDRGLETQYF. DNA of the CDR3: TGCGCCAGCAGCTCCGACAGGGGGCTCGAGACCCAGTACTTC. The V and J genes are TRBV5-1 and TRBJ2-5; 10 bases agree with TRBD1. Trimming took 3 bases from V and 5 from J; bases not matched to a gene: 4. This CDR3 comprises 14 residues. Germline loops: CDR1 SGHRS, CDR2 YFSETQ.

This chain uses TRBV7-9 with TRBJ2-3, with TRBD2 matching 7 bases. The length of the CDR3 is 15 residues. Germline CDR1 reads SEHNR; CDR2 reads FQNEAQ (reference sequence). The V segment lost 4 bases and the J segment 1 base; nucleotides outside the gene matches: 5. CDR3 coding DNA: TGTGCCAGCAGCTACAGACTAGCCCGCACAGATACGCAGTATTTT. Translated, it gives CASSYRLARTDTQYF.

The chain carries TRBV12-3 or TRBV12-4 and TRBJ1-2; maybe TRBD1 (5 bases). The length of the CDR3 is 13 residues. Trimming stripped 4 bases from V and 5 bases from J, with 11 bases between. The chain's CDR3 is CASSSGLRYGYTF. The CDR3 coding sequence is TGTGCCAGCAGTTCAGGGCTCCGGTATGGCTACACCTTC.

This clonotype was observed a handful of times. CDR3 DNA sequence: TGTGCCATCAGTGAGTCGACAGTCTCCTACGAGCAGTACGTC. Residues: CAISESTVSYEQYV. The J gene is TRBJ2-7, the V gene TRBV10-3; perhaps TRBD1 as D (5 bases). Looked up from germline, CDR1 is ENHRY and CDR2 is SYGVKD. CDR3 length equals 14 residues. V was trimmed by 0 bases and J by 0 bases, leaving 6 bases between them.

This chain links TRBV12-3 or TRBV12-4 with TRBJ1-2, with D perhaps TRBD1 (5 bases). Trimming stripped 6 bases from V and 1 base from J, with 12 bases between. CDR3 length equals 14 residues. The chain's CDR3 is CASRARVGNYGYTF. CDR3 nucleotides: TGTGCCAGCAGGGCCAGGGTTGGTAACTATGGCTACACCTTC.

The chain uses TRBV4-3 and TRBJ1-2; a possible D gene is TRBD1 (5 bases). Trimming shortened V by 0 bases and J by 4 bases, and 12 bases separated the two germline ends. CDR1 and CDR2 (germline): LGHNA, YSLEER. This CDR3 has 15 residues. CDR3 residues: CASSQDLAGSYGYTF. The CDR3 nucleotides read TGCGCCAGCAGCCAAGATCTGGCAGGGAGCTATGGCTACACCTTC.

By frequency in the sample, this clonotype is hyperexpanded. This chain uses TRBV29-1 with TRBJ2-7; D is unresolved. The germline V and J ends were trimmed by 4 bases and 1 base, with 8 bases remaining between them. This CDR3 has 12 amino acids. Germline CDR1 SQVTM, CDR2 ANQGSEA. CDR3 DNA sequence: TGCAGCGTTGCGGTAAGATCCTACGAGCAGTACGTC. Its protein product is CSVAVRSYEQYV.

This rearrangement joins TRBV11-2 to TRBJ2-7, with a tentative D call TRBD1 (6 bases). This CDR3 has 14 amino acids. Germline V gene data show CDR1 as SGHAT and CDR2 as FQNNGV. CDR3 amino acids: CASSSPPDKRGFHV. The CDR3 coding sequence is TGTGCCAGCAGCTCCCCCCCGGACAAAAGGGGGTTTCACGTC.

This clonotype is labeled large. The CDR3 protein is CASSLGESYEQYF. The CDR3 DNA sequence: TGCGCCAGCAGCCTTGGAGAATCCTACGAGCAGTACTTC. This chain connects TRBV5-1 to TRBJ2-7; D call uncertain. This CDR3 has 13 residues. CDR1 and CDR2 (germline): SGHRS, YFSETQ. Trimming cost V 4 bases and J 1 base, with 9 bases left between them.

This chain uses TRBV11-3 with TRBJ1-2; possible D gene TRBD1, 5 bases. This CDR3 has 13 amino acids. Trimming shortened V by 1 base and J by 6 bases, and 9 bases separated the two germline ends. CDR1 and CDR2 (germline): SGHNT, YENEEA. CDR3 amino acids: CASSLVAGNGYTF. In nucleotides, the CDR3 is TGTGCCAGCAGCTTAGTGGCAGGGAATGGCTACACCTTC.

With respect to this clonotype: An end of the junction differs from the germline gene, which may be a read error. The V and J genes are TRBV10-3 and TRBJ2-1, with no clear D. Germline CDR1 ENHRY, CDR2 SYGVKD. This CDR3 comprises 12 residues. CDR3 loop: CAISTNRTEMIF. CDR3 sequence (DNA): TGTGCCATCAGTACGAACCGGACGGAGATGATCTTC.